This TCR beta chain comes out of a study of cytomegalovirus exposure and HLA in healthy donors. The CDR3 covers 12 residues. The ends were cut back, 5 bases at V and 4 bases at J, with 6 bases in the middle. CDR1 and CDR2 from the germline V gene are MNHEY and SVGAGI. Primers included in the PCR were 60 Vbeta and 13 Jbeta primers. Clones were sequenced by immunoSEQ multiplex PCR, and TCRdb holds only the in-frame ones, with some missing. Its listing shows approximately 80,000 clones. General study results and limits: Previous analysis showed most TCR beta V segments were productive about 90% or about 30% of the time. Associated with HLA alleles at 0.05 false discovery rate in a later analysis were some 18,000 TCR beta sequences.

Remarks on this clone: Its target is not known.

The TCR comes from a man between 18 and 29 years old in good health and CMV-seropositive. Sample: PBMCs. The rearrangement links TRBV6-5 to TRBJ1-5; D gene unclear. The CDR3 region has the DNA TGTGCCAGCAGTCCCAGGAATCAGCCCCAGCATTTT. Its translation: CASSPRNQPQHF.